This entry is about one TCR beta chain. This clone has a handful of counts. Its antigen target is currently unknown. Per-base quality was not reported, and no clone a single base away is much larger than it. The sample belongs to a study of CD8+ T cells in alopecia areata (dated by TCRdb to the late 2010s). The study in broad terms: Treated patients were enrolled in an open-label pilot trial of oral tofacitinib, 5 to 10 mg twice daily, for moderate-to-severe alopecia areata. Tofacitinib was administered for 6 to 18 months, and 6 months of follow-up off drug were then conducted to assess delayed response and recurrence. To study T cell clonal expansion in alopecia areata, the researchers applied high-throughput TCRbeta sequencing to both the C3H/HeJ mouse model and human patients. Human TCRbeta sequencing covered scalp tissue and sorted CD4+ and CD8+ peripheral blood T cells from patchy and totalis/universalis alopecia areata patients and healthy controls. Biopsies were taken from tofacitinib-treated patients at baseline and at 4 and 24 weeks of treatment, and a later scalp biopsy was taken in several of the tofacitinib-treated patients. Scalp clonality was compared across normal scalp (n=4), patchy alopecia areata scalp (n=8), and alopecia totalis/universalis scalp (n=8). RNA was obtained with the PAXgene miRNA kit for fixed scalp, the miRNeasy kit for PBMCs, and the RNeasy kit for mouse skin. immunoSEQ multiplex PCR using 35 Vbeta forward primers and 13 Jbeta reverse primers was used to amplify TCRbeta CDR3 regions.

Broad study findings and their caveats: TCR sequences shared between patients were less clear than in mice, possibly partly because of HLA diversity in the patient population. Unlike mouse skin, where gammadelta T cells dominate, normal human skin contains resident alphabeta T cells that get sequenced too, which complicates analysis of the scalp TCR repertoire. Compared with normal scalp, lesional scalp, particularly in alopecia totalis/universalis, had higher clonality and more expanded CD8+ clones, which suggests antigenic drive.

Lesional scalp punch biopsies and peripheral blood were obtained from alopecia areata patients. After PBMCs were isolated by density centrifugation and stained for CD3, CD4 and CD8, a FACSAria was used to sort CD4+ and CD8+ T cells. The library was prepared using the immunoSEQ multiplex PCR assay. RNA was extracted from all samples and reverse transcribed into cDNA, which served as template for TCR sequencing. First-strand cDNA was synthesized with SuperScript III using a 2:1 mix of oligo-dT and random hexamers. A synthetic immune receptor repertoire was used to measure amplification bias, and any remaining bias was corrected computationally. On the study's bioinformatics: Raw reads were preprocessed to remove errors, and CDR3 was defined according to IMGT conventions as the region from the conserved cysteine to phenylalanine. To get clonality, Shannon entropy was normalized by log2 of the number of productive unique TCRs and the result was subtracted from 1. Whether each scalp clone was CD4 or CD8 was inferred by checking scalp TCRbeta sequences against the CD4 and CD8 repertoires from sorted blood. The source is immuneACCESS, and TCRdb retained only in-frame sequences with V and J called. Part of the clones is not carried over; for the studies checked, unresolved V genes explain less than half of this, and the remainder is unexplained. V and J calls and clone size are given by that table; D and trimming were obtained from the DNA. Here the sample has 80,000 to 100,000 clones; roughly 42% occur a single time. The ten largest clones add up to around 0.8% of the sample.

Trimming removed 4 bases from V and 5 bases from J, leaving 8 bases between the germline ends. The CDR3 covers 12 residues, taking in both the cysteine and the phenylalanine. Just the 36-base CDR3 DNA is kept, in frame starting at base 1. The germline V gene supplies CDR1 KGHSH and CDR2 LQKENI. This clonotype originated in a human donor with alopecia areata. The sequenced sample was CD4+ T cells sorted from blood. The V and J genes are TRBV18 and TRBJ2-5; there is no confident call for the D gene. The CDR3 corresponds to CASSQRGETQYF. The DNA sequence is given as TGTGCCAGCTCACAGCGTGGCGAGACCCAGTACTTC.